Listed below are T cell receptor beta chains from one sample, sequenced in a study of human T cells and chemical hapten exposure. TCRdb independently ran MiXCR on the RACE reads; one entry per CDR3 protein. The table includes fewer than 300,000 distinct CDR3 sequences, around 7.3% detected once. This specimen consisted of whole blood, obtained in connection with sensitization to the hapten diphenylcyclopropenone (DPC). The origin of the receptors is a young man with alopecia areata. Some clones in this sample may be carry-over from other donors' samples. The CDR3 runs from the conserved cysteine through the conserved F or W.

cdr3_length j_call v_call cdr3_aa
17 TRBJ2-4 TRBV20-1 CSAAMGLAGGRGNIQYF
14 TRBJ1-6 TRBV5-1 CASSFTGGGSPLHF
13 TRBJ2-3 TRBV12-3/TRBV12-4 CASSLFARDTQYF
19 TRBJ1-5 TRBV6-2/TRBV6-3 CASSNTDTSSLGGNQPQHF
15 TRBJ1-2 TRBV28 CASHRAGGNVDGYTF
15 TRBJ2-2 TRBV6-1 CASSTPGLYTGELFF
16 TRBJ1-4 TRBV6-5 CASSFGQAATNEKLFF
15 TRBJ2-3 TRBV27 CASSFWLLRTDTQYF
13 TRBJ1-5 TRBV6-4 CASSEQYNQPQHF
14 TRBJ2-1 TRBV4-1 CASSRDFLAHEQFF
14 TRBJ2-7 TRBV6-5 CASRSGTPFVEQYF
15 TRBJ1-3 TRBV18 CASSPGVPSGNTIYF
19 TRBJ2-1 TRBV5-6 CASTSRSRQGAVITLEQFF
15 TRBJ1-1 TRBV27 CASSLSGDLNTEAFF
12 TRBJ1-2 TRBV5-1 CASSLERYGYTF
16 TRBJ1-1 TRBV27 CASSPGQGAVNTEAFF
15 TRBJ1-1 TRBV29-1 CSVGGTGLMNTEAFF
16 TRBJ1-6 TRBV4-1 CASSQFAVGGNSPLHF
18 TRBJ2-3 TRBV6-6 CASSFRDRGLGLRDTQYF
14 TRBJ1-1 TRBV5-4 CASRRTGGRTEAFF
14 TRBJ1-1 TRBV11-2 CASSSDRLNTEAFF
16 TRBJ1-2 TRBV2 CASSDVFVATNYGYTF
13 TRBJ2-5 TRBV3-1 CASSPIGRETQYF
16 TRBJ2-5 TRBV3-1 CASSRYRDPREWTQYF
16 TRBJ1-4 TRBV7-2 CASSPPRRGLGEKLFF
15 TRBJ1-2 TRBV7-9 CASRPQGGPNYGYTF
15 TRBJ1-1 TRBV6-2/TRBV6-3 CASTRRGTGNTEAFF
15 TRBJ2-2 TRBV10-3 CAISFSGTTAGELFF
14 TRBJ1-5 TRBV7-2 CASSLAQGARPQHF
15 TRBJ1-6 TRBV12-3/TRBV12-4 CASSSRGPINSPLHF
12 TRBJ1-2 TRBV20-1 CSAKRQELGYTF
13 TRBJ1-6 TRBV4-3 CASRGLGNSPLHF
14 TRBJ1-2 TRBV28 CASRMTGQNYGYTF
15 TRBJ1-1 TRBV5-1 CASSPARLGNTEAFF
16 TRBJ1-2 TRBV7-9 CASSTGEDSTNYGYTF
15 TRBJ2-3 TRBV6-5 CASSTRGSSTDTQYF
13 TRBJ2-2 TRBV6-4 CASSEQDTGELFF
16 TRBJ1-3 TRBV7-2 CASSLPGDRVGNTIYF
12 TRBJ1-2 TRBV29-1 CSVFYRGEGYTF
15 TRBJ1-1 TRBV6-1 CASSEQGELGTEAFF
13 TRBJ1-4 TRBV12-3/TRBV12-4 CASSFQGPEKLFF
16 TRBJ1-6 TRBV20-1 CSASQLGQGYNSPLHF
16 TRBJ1-3 TRBV3-1 CASSQDRFGAGNTIYF
15 TRBJ2-1 TRBV20-1 CSATRTTTNYNEQFF
16 TRBJ1-6 TRBV6-5 CASSSGGTRYNSPLHF
18 TRBJ1-5 TRBV28 CASSRDRGHRFGNQPQHF
12 TRBJ2-3 TRBV10-3 CAISAVESTQYF
15 TRBJ1-5 TRBV12-3/TRBV12-4 CASRGGQRGKQPQHF
18 TRBJ1-6 TRBV7-2 CASSLVGQASSYNSPLHF
16 TRBJ2-5 TRBV7-8 CASSLRRLAGRETQYF
16 TRBJ1-5 TRBV7-9 CASSSAPGMGNQPQHF
15 TRBJ1-1 TRBV4-3 CASSPMEARTVEAFF
11 TRBJ2-7 TRBV7-3 CASSPQYEQYF